This T cell receptor (beta chain) was recorded in a study of OX40 agonist ivuxolimab in advanced cancers. In the study overall: Every 2 weeks, patients received ivuxolimab intravenously, dosed at 0.01 to 10 mg/kg.

The CDR3 spans 14 residues. Germline V gene lookup returns CDR1 GTSNPN and CDR2 SVGIG (reference sequence). After removal of 1 base from V and 4 bases from J, the junction contained 0 bases not matched to a gene. Assay used: immunoSEQ multiplex PCR; TCRdb lists only in-frame clones, some missing. The data contain 55,000 to 80,000 clones, 87% of them singletons. General study findings and limits: Circulating CD4+ and CD8+ T cells showed clonal expansion by week 6 at 0.1 to 3.0 mg/kg.

About this clone itself: The antigen is not known.

The sample in question was CD4+ or CD8+ T cells sorted from blood, obtained in a trial of the OX40 agonist ivuxolimab. This TCR derives from an adult with an advanced solid tumor such as melanoma, head and neck, liver or kidney cancer. The V and J genes are TRBV30 and TRBJ2-1, with TRBD2 matching over 11 bases. In DNA form, the CDR3 reads TGTGCCTGGAGTGGGACTAGCGGGTACAATGAGCAGTTCTTC. Its translation is CAWSGTSGYNEQFF.